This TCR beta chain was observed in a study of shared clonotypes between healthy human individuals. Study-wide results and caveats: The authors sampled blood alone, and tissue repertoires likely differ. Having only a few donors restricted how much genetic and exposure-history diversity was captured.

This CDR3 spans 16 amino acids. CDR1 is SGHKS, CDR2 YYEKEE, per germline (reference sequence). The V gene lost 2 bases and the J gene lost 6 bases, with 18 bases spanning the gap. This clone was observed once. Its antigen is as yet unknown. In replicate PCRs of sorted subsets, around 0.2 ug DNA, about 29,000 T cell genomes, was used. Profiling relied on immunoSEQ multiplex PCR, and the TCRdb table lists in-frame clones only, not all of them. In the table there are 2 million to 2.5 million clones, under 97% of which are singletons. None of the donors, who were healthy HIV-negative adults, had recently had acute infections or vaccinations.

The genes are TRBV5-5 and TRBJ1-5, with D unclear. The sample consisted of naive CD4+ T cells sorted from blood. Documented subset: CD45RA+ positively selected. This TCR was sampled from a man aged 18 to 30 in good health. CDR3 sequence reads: CASSFVGSVSGQPQHF. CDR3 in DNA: TGTGCCAGCAGCTTCGTTGGTTCCGTTAGTGGTCAGCCCCAGCATTTT. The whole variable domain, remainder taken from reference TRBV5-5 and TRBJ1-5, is DAGVTQSPTHLIKTRGQQVTLRCSPISGHKSVSWYQQVLGQGPQFIFQYYEKEERGRGNFPDRFSARQFPNYSSELNVNALLLGDSALYLCASSFVGSVSGQPQHFGDGTRLSIL.